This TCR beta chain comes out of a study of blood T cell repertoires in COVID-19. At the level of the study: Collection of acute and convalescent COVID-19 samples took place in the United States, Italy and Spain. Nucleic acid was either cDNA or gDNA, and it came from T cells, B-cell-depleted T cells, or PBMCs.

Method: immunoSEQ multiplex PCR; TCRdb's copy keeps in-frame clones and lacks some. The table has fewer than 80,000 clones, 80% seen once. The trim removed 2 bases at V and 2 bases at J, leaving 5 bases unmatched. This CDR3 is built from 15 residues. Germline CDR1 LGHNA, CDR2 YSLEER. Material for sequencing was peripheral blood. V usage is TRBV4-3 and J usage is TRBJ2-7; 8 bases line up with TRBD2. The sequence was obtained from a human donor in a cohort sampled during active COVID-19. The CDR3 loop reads CASSQRLAKTYEQYF. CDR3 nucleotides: TGCGCCAGCAGCCAAAGACTAGCGAAGACCTACGAGCAGTACTTC.